The clone carrying this T cell receptor beta chain was observed a few times. What it binds is unknown. The sample is drawn from a study of regulatory T cells in long-lasting Graves disease. Study-level information: The study enrolled newly diagnosed Graves' patients on antithyroid drugs under 3 months. Study-level points and caveats: Sample size was small, which may have lowered accuracy.

Both iRepertoire HTBI primers and Arm-PCR of CDR3 regions were used to build the TCR beta libraries. Using its own MiXCR run on the multiplex PCR reads, TCRdb lists one record per CDR3 protein. Here the sample spans more than 400,000 distinct CDR3 sequences, 15% to 20% being singletons. The CDR3 runs to 13 residues. Germline CDR1 and CDR2: MDHEN and SYDVKM. Trimming stripped 6 bases from V and 4 bases from J, with 10 bases between. Time point specified: newly diagnosed GD, antithyroid drugs for less than 3 months. The authors made the TCR library using RNA they extracted from PBMCs. The sample was also linked to a second study, of T cells in Graves' hyperthyroidism and ophthalmopathy. That paper adds: Reasons for excluding patients were uncontrolled infection, other autoimmune disease, pregnancy or lactation. HTBI primers were the set used in a first-round RT-PCR of the TCR CDR3.

The clonotype originates from a man between 40 and 49 years old with Graves disease. The material was peripheral blood mononuclear cells (PBMCs), obtained at new diagnosis, from a patient treated with antithyroid drugs. The chain joins TRBV28 to TRBJ2-1; D unresolved. For the CDR3, the DNA is TGTGCCAGCAGCTCAACAGAGTACAATGAGCAGTTCTTC. The encoded protein is CASSSTEYNEQFF.